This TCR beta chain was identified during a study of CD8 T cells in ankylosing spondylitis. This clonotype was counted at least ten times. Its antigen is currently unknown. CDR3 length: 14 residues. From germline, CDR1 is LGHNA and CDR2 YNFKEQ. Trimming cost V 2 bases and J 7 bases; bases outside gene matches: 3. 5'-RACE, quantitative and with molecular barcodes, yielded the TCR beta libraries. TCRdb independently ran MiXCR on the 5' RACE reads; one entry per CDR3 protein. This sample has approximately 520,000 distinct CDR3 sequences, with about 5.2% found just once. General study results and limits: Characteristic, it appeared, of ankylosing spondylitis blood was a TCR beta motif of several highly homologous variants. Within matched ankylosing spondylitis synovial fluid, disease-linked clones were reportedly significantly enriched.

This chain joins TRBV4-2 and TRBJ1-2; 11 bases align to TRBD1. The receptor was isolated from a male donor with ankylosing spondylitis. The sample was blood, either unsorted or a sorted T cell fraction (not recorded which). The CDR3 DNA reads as TGTGCCAGCAGCCAAACGGACAGGGGGCTTGGCTACACCTTC. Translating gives CASSQTDRGLGYTF.